What follows are 14 T cell receptor beta chains derived from one specimen sequenced in a study of regulatory T cells in long-lasting Graves disease. Specified time point: newly diagnosed GD, antithyroid drugs for less than 3 months. The TCR library was prepared using RNA isolated from PBMCs. Arm-PCR of CDR3 regions and iRepertoire HTBI primers were used to build TCR beta libraries. One entry per CDR3 protein, called by TCRdb with MiXCR from the multiplex PCR reads. This sample yields fewer than 350,000 distinct CDR3 sequences, of which 15% to 20% are seen a single time; approximately 35% belongs to the top ten. Sequences were derived from peripheral blood mononuclear cells (PBMCs), sampled at new diagnosis, from a patient treated with antithyroid drugs. The receptors derive from a female donor with Graves disease.

Many counts were recorded for this clonotype. The V call is TRBV5-5, the J call TRBJ1-1, with a possible D match to TRBD1 (5 bases). Trimming shortened V by 4 bases and J by 3 bases, and 16 bases separated the two germline ends. The germline CDR1 and CDR2 sequences are SGHKS and YYEKEE (reference sequence). The CDR3 contains 15 residues. The CDR3 nucleotides read TGTGCCAGCAGCCCTCCGGGACCGCCTGACACTGAAGCTTTCTTT. It translates to CASSPPGPPDTEAFF.

This clonotype showed up just a few times. This clone may be a read error of a much larger clone one base away. The chain has TRBV19 and TRBJ1-2, with a possible D match to TRBD1 (6 bases). The CDR3 consists of 11 residues. The germline gives CDR1 LNHDA, CDR2 SQIVND (reference sequence). This CDR3 is CVSDRGDGYTF. CDR3 nucleotides: TGTGTCAGCGATAGGGGGGATGGCTACACCTTC.

This clonotype has only a few counts. This chain links TRBV28 with TRBJ1-3; unclear D gene. The V gene's germline CDR1 is MDHEN and CDR2 SYDVKM. Trimming removed 3 bases from V and 0 bases from J, with 12 bases in between. The CDR3 has 16 amino acids. The CDR3 spells CASSFGPQNSGNTIYF. CDR3 coding DNA: TGTGCCAGCAGTTTCGGGCCTCAGAACTCTGGAAACACCATATATTTT. Combining the CDR3 with reference TRBV28 and TRBJ1-3 gives the whole variable domain DVKVTQSSRYLVKRTGEKVFLECVQDMDHENMFWYRQDPGLGLRLIYFSYDVKMKEKGDIPEGYSVSREKKERFSLILESASTNQTSMYLCASSFGPQNSGNTIYFGEGSWLTVV.

There are a few counts of this clonotype. V gene TRBV19 combines with J gene TRBJ2-2; D perhaps matches TRBD1 (6 bases). This CDR3 contains 14 residues. Germline CDR1 reads LNHDA; CDR2 reads SQIVND (reference sequence). The V end was cut by 5 bases, the J end by 3 bases, with 10 bases between. This CDR3 is CASSSTGHTGELFF. CDR3 nucleotides: TGTGCCAGTAGTTCGACAGGACACACCGGGGAGCTGTTTTTT.

A single count supports this clonotype. V and J are TRBV5-1 and TRBJ1-2; 8 positions agree with TRBD1. The CDR3 runs to 15 residues. V dropped 4 bases and J dropped 5; count of bases not matched to a gene: 10. Germline loops: CDR1 SGHRS, CDR2 YFSETQ. The CDR3 DNA is TGCGCCAGCAGCCCAATCCTACAGGGGGTTTATGGCTACACCTTC. Translated, it gives CASSPILQGVYGYTF.

This clonotype was seen ten or more times. The chain has TRBV28 and TRBJ1-2, with D possibly TRBD1 on 5 matching bases. V shed 0 bases and J shed 6 bases, with 11 bases lying between them. CDR1 MDHEN and CDR2 SYDVKM come from the germline V gene. The CDR3 loop spans 14 amino acids. CDR3 residues: CASSLWGEGDGYTF. As DNA, the CDR3 is TGTGCCAGCAGTTTATGGGGAGAAGGGGATGGCTACACCTTC.

This clonotype was counted at least ten times. The chain links TRBV11-3 to TRBJ1-1; D call uncertain. The CDR3 loop spans 13 amino acids. Germline CDR1 SGHNT, CDR2 YENEEA. V lost 2 bases and J 4 bases, leaving 8 bases between the germline ends. This CDR3 reads CASSLPKGTEAFF. The CDR3, as DNA: TGTGCCAGCAGCTTACCCAAGGGCACTGAAGCTTTCTTT.

The gene calls are TRBV20-1 and TRBJ2-3, with D tentatively TRBD1 or TRBD2 (6 bases each). This CDR3 has 16 residues. Per germline, CDR1 DFQATT and CDR2 SNEGSKA (reference sequence). The germline V and J ends were trimmed by 4 bases and 5 bases, with 22 bases remaining between them. The CDR3 coding sequence is TGCAGTGCTACCCAGCCCGGGGGCGCTGACTTAGATACGCAGTATTTT. Residues: CSATQPGGADLDTQYF.

Many counts were recorded for this clonotype. The rearrangement joins TRBV27 to TRBJ2-7; D ambiguous. The CDR3 is 15 amino acids. Trimming cost V 0 bases and J 0 bases, with 9 bases left between them. The germline V gene encodes CDR1 MNHEY and CDR2 SMNVEV (reference sequence). DNA of the CDR3: TGTGCCAGCAGTTTATCGATCGGAGTCTCCTACGAGCAGTACTTC. Its protein is CASSLSIGVSYEQYF.

About this clonotype: Compared with germline, one end of the junction differs, possibly owing to a read error. The rearrangement uses TRBV5-1 and TRBJ1-1; possibly TRBD1 for D (6 bases). CDR1 SGHRS and CDR2 YFSETQ come from the germline V gene. The CDR3 consists of 17 residues. CDR3 nucleotides: TGCGTCAGCAGCTCCCACCGGGGGACAACCGGGGGCACTGAAGCTTTCTTT. Translated, it gives CVSSSHRGTTGGTEAFF.

This clonotype was seen ten or more times. The chain employs TRBV12-3 or TRBV12-4 and TRBJ2-3, with TRBD2 matching 11 bases. Trimming at V came to 8 bases and at J to 4 bases, leaving 5 bases not matched to a gene. This CDR3 is built from 14 residues. Here the CDR3 reads CASLIAGGADTQYF. CDR3 coding DNA: TGTGCCAGCCTTATAGCGGGAGGGGCAGATACGCAGTATTTT.

In its sample, this clonotype was seen many times. J is TRBJ1-1 and V is TRBV6-1; the D gene is possibly TRBD1 (6 bases). This CDR3 has 14 amino acids. The V gene lost 6 bases and the J gene lost 4 bases, with 15 bases spanning the gap. CDR1 and CDR2 (germline): MNHNS, SASEGT. The DNA of the CDR3 is TGTGCCAGCAGGACACAGGGTGCGAGCACTGAAGCTTTCTTT. It codes for CASRTQGASTEAFF.

This clonotype has ten or more counts. The chain employs TRBV7-9 and TRBJ2-7; D is undetermined. The CDR3 sequence is 14 residues long. V shed 3 bases and J shed 3 bases, with 12 bases lying between them. CDR1 is SEHNR, CDR2 FQNEAQ, per germline (reference sequence). The CDR3 loop is CASSLSQDNYEQYF. CDR3 DNA sequence: TGTGCCAGCAGCTTGTCCCAGGATAACTACGAGCAGTACTTC.

The chain joins TRBV2 to TRBJ2-1; the match to TRBD1 covers 8 bases. V was pared by 8 bases and J by 2 bases, with 5 bases of the junction left unmatched. Germline loops: CDR1 SNHLY, CDR2 FYNNEI. This CDR3 region has 14 residues. This CDR3 is CASCRGRPYNEQFF. CDR3 in DNA: TGTGCCAGCTGCAGGGGGCGCCCCTACAATGAGCAGTTCTTC.